The 11 T cell receptor beta chains below all came from one sample that was sequenced in a study of T-cell memory formation after mild COVID-19. MiXCR, applied by TCRdb to the 5' RACE reads, yields one record per CDR3 protein. The table lists hundreds of thousands of distinct CDR3 sequences, nearly 25% of them singletons, with 12% in the top ten. The sequenced sample consisted of PBMCs or a T cell subset sorted from them (not recorded which). Source of these receptors: an adult woman who had mild COVID-19 (a few samples of this study predate the infection). Cell type and time point are not known.

This sequence joins TRBV5-1 and TRBJ2-2, with TRBD2 matching over 12 bases. Germline CDR1 reads SGHRS; CDR2 reads YFSETQ. V dropped 3 bases and J dropped 5; count of bases not matched to a gene: 14. CDR3 size: 19 residues. CDR3 sequence reads: CASSSPGLAGGVETGELFF. CDR3 bases: TGCGCCAGCAGCTCGCCGGGACTAGCGGGTGGCGTTGAGACCGGGGAGCTGTTTTTT.

The rearrangement links TRBV30 to TRBJ2-1; D not resolved. This CDR3 is 15 amino acids long. CDR1 is GTSNPN and CDR2 is SVGIG in the germline V gene (reference sequence). The V and J ends lost 2 bases and 6 bases respectively, with 17 bases between them. The CDR3 nucleotides read TGTGCCTGGAGTTTCTTAAGTGGGTGGTCCAATGAGCAGTTCTTC. Protein sequence: CAWSFLSGWSNEQFF.

V gene TRBV7-2 combines with J gene TRBJ2-2; tentative D call: TRBD1 (7 bases). Germline values: CDR1 SGHTA, CDR2 FQGNSA. This CDR3 is built from 13 residues. V shed 10 bases and J shed 5 bases, with 14 bases lying between them. CDR3 sequence (DNA): TGTGCCATGGGGGCAGGGGGGACCGGGGAGCTGTTTTTT. It yields the protein CAMGAGGTGELFF.

This clonotype was recorded a few times. The chain uses TRBV20-1 and TRBJ2-3, with 10 bases identical to TRBD2. The V gene's germline CDR1 is DFQATT and CDR2 SNEGSKA (reference sequence). The CDR3 runs 17 residues. Unmatched junction bases numbered 14, after V lost 3 bases and J lost 5 bases. CDR3 in DNA: TGCAGTGCTAGCCGTCGGCTAGCGGGAGTTCTCGGAGATACGCAGTATTTT. It encodes CSASRRLAGVLGDTQYF.

This clonotype has only one observation. The V call is TRBV27, the J call TRBJ1-2, with D possibly being TRBD1 (5 bases). Germline values: CDR1 MNHEY, CDR2 SMNVEV (reference sequence). Deletions cut 1 base from V and 8 bases from J, with 14 bases between. CDR3 size: 14 residues. CDR3 region: CASSLWASRGGYTF. In DNA, the CDR3 is TGTGCCAGCAGTTTATGGGCCTCTCGGGGCGGCTACACCTTC.

This clonotype was counted between two and nine times. The V call is TRBV6-4, the J call TRBJ2-7; D is perhaps TRBD1 (5 bases). Germline CDR1 and CDR2: MRHNA and SNTAGT. CDR3 size: 16 residues. With 5 bases removed from V and 0 bases from J, the gap between germline ends came to 17 bases. CDR3 region: CASSTPREISSYEQYF. The CDR3 DNA sequence: TGTGCCAGCAGTACCCCCAGGGAAATTAGCTCCTACGAGCAGTACTTC.

This clonotype turned up a few times. The V and J genes are TRBV10-3 and TRBJ2-7; D possibly corresponds to TRBD2 (6 bases). CDR1 is ENHRY and CDR2 is SYGVKD in the germline V gene. The CDR3 loop spans 16 amino acids. V lost 8 bases to trimming and J lost 0 bases, with 20 bases between them. This CDR3 is CAIGPSSSAYSYEQYF. In DNA form, the CDR3 reads TGTGCCATCGGTCCCAGTTCTAGCGCTTACTCCTACGAGCAGTACTTC.

This rearrangement joins TRBV4-1 to TRBJ1-2, with D possibly matching TRBD1 (6 bases). Between the trimmed V and J ends, which lost 8 bases and 6 bases, there was a span of 16 bases. CDR1 is MGHRA and CDR2 is YSYEKL in the germline V gene. The CDR3 runs to 13 residues. The CDR3 sequence: CASARGMGNGYTF. CDR3 DNA: TGCGCCAGCGCAAGGGGGATGGGGAATGGCTACACCTTC.

J is TRBJ2-5 and V is TRBV20-1; TRBD2 might be the D (5 bases). Germline assignment: CDR1 DFQATT and CDR2 SNEGSKA (reference sequence). Between the trimmed V and J ends, which lost 3 bases and 5 bases, there was a span of 10 bases. The CDR3 extends over 12 amino acids. In DNA form, the CDR3 reads TGCAGTGCTAGTACTCAGCGGGAGACCCAGTACTTC. Its protein product is CSASTQRETQYF.

V usage is TRBV7-9 and J usage is TRBJ1-1, with TRBD1 matching over 7 bases. The V gene end was trimmed by 5 bases and the J gene end by 0 bases; junction bases not matched to a gene: 6. CDR3 length: 15 residues. CDR1 is SEHNR and CDR2 is FQNEAQ in the germline V gene (reference sequence). For the CDR3, the DNA is TGTGCCAGCAGCCACGTGACAGGGTTGAACACTGAAGCTTTCTTT. Translation: CASSHVTGLNTEAFF.

J is TRBJ2-7 and V is TRBV5-1; 10 bases align to TRBD1. CDR1 is SGHRS, CDR2 YFSETQ, per germline. The CDR3 is 16 residues long. The trim removed 4 bases at V and 0 bases at J, leaving 7 bases unmatched. CDR3 in DNA: TGCGCCAGCAGCCCGCCTGGACAGGGGGTCTCCTACGAGCAGTACTTC. Translated: CASSPPGQGVSYEQYF.